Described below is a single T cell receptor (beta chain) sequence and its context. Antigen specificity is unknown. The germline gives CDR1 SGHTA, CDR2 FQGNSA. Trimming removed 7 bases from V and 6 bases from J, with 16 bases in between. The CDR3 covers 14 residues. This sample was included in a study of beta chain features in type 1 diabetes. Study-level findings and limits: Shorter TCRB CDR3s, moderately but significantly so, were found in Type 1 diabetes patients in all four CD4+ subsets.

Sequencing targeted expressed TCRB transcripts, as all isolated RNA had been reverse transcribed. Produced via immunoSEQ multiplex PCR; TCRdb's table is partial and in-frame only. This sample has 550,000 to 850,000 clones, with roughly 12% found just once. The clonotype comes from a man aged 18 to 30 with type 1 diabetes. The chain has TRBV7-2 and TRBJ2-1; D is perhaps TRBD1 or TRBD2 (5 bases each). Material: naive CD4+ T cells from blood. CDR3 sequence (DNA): TGTGCCAGCAACAAAGCGGTAGGGGCCAATGAGCAGTTCTTC. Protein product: CASNKAVGANEQFF.